This TCR beta chain was retrieved from a study of vaccination and CD4 T cells after COVID-19. As for the study in general: Two-dose vaccination with either BNT162b2 or mRNA-1273 was given to participants. Culture controls were given either a CEFX pool, an HIV-1 Nef pool, or no peptide.

An Oncomine TCR Beta short-read assay was used to sequence the DNA from cultured CD4+ T cells. MiXCR was run by TCRdb on the PCR reads, yielding one entry per CDR3 protein. Here the sample spans approximately 12,000 distinct CDR3 sequences, 20% to 25% being singletons. Treatment specified: roughly ten-day PBMC culture with coronavirus spike peptide pools or control peptides (ViraFEST assay). Each well received approximately 1.8 million PBMCs, cultured with around 10 IU/ml IL-2 and 9.5 to 10 ug/ml peptide pools. Concerning this clonotype itself: Its antigen remains unidentified.

This sequence was found in a human donor who received a COVID-19 vaccine. Specimen: CD4+ T cells from blood, cultured in vitro, collected before SARS-CoV-2 vaccination.

In nucleotides, the CDR3 is TGTGCCAGCAGCGACAGGTACGAGCAGTACTTC. The encoded protein is CASSDRYEQYF. The genes are TRBV6-1 and TRBJ2-7; a possible D gene is TRBD1 (6 bases). Germline-derived CDR1 and CDR2 are MNHNS and SASEGT. The CDR3 is 11 residues long. V was trimmed by 6 bases and J by 4 bases, leaving 7 bases between them.